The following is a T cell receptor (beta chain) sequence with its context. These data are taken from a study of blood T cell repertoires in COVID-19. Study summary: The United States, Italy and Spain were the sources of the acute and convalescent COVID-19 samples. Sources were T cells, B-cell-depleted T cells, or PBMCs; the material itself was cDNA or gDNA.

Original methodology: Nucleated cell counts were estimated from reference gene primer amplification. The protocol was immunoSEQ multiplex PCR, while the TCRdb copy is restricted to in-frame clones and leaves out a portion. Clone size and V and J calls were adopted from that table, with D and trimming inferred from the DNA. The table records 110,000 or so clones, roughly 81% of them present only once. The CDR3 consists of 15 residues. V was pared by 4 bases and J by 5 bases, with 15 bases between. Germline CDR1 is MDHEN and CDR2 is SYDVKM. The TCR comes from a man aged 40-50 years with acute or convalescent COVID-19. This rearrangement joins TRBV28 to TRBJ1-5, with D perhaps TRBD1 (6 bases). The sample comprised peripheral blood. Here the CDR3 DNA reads TGTGCCAGCAGTTCCCCGCGGGGGCTGGATCAGCCCCAGCATTTT. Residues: CASSSPRGLDQPQHF.